Each of the 5 T cell receptor beta chains below was sequenced from the same sample in a study of T cells after yellow fever vaccination. Each CDR3 protein gets one entry after TCRdb re-called the 5' RACE reads with MiXCR. The table has about 340,000 distinct CDR3 sequences, approximately 12% seen once; the top ten hold around 3%. The sample consisted of CD4+ T cells sorted from PBMCs, taken 15 days after the yellow fever booster vaccination. These receptors came from a young man who received the YFV17D yellow fever vaccine.

This chain joins TRBV2 and TRBJ1-5; D not certain. Germline V gives CDR1 SNHLY, CDR2 FYNNEI. CDR3 length equals 14 residues. Deletions cut 4 bases from V and 0 bases from J, with 7 bases between. In DNA, the CDR3 is TGTGCCAGCAGTGGGTTGGTTAGCAATCAGCCCCAGCATTTT. Encoded protein: CASSGLVSNQPQHF.

A few counts support this clonotype. The CDR3 loop is CASRQGANTEAFF. CDR3 DNA sequence: TGCGCCAGCCGACAGGGGGCGAACACTGAAGCTTTCTTT. V is TRBV5-1 and J is TRBJ1-1; 10 nucleotides match TRBD1. The V gene end was trimmed by 7 bases and the J gene end by 1 base; junction bases not matched to a gene: 1. CDR3 size: 13 residues. The germline V gene encodes CDR1 SGHRS and CDR2 YFSETQ.

This clonotype was detected a few times. V is TRBV18 and J is TRBJ1-1; D remains ambiguous. The CDR3 is 12 residues long. Germline values: CDR1 KGHSH, CDR2 LQKENI. Trimming took 2 bases from V and 5 from J, leaving 6 bases between them. CDR3 coding DNA: TGTGCCAGCTCACCAGGGATGACTGAAGCTTTCTTT. Protein product: CASSPGMTEAFF.

The V call is TRBV28, the J call TRBJ2-5; TRBD1 matches at 10 bases. Per the germline V gene, CDR1 is MDHEN and CDR2 is SYDVKM. V shed 8 bases and J 5 bases; nucleotides not matched to a gene: 5. There are 13 residues in the CDR3. The CDR3 spells CASAKGQGETQYF. The CDR3 DNA sequence: TGTGCCAGCGCTAAGGGACAGGGGGAGACCCAGTACTTC.

The rearrangement links TRBV16 to TRBJ1-5; the D gene is possibly TRBD1 (5 bases). Trimming stripped 0 bases from V and 7 bases from J, with 13 bases between. Per the germline V gene, CDR1 is KGHSY and CDR2 is FQNENV. The CDR3 totals 15 residues. CDR3 coding DNA: TGTGCCAGCAGCCAATCGATGGGGGTGGGCCAGCCCCAGCATTTT. Translation: CASSQSMGVGQPQHF. The whole variable domain, remainder taken from reference TRBV16 and TRBJ1-5, is GEEVAQTPKHLVRGEGQKAKLYCAPIKGHSYVFWYQQVLKNEFKFLISFQNENVFDETGMPKERFSAKCLPNSPCSLEIQATKLEDSAVYFCASSQSMGVGQPQHFGDGTRLSIL.